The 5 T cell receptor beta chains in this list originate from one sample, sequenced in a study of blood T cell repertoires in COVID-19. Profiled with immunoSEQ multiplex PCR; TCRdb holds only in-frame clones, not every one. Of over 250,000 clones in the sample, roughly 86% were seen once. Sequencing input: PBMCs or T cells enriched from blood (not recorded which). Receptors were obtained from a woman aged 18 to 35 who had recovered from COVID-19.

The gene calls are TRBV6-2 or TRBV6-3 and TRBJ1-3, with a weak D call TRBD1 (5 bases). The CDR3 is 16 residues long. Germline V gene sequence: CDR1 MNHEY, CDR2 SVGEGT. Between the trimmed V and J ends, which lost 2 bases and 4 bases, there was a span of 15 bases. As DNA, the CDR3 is TGTGCCAGCAGTTACCCAGGGACTCTGAAGGGAAACACCATATATTTT. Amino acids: CASSYPGTLKGNTIYF.

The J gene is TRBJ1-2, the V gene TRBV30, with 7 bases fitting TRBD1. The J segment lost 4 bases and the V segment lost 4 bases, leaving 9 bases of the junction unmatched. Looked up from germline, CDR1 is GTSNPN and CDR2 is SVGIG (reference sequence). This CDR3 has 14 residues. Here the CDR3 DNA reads TGTGCCTGGACCCGGGACAGCCTTTTCTATGGCTACACCTTC. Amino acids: CAWTRDSLFYGYTF.

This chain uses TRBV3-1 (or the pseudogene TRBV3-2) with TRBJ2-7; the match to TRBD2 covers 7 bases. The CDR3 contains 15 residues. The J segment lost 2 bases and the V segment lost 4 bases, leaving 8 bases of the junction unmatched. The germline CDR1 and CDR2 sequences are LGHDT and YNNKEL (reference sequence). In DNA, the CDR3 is TGTGCCAGCAGCCGGGGGGGACGAAATCCCTACGAGCAGTACTTC. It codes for CASSRGGRNPYEQYF.

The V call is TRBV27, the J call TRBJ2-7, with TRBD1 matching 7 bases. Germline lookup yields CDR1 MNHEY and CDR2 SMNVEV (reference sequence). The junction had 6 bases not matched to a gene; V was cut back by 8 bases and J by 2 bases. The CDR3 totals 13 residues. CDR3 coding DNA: TGTGCCAGCGTCTTTCAGGGGGCCTACGAGCAGTACTTC. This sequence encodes CASVFQGAYEQYF.

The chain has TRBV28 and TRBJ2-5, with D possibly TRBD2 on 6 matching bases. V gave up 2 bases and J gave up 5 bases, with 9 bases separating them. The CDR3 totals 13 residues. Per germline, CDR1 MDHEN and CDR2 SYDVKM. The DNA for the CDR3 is TGTGCCAGCAGTTTAGGGGGGAGTGAGACCCAGTACTTC. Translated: CASSLGGSETQYF.